This paragraph reports one T cell receptor beta chain. The specificity of this receptor is unknown. No much larger clone exists at a distance of one base, and base qualities are not known. The sample belongs to a study of identical twins (TCRdb year 2016). The study in broad terms: To test whether fetal clonotypes persist, this study deep-sequenced TCR alpha and beta repertoires from monozygotic twins, from unrelated adults of various ages, and from cord blood. To rule out contamination, the twin experiments were replicated at different times with different library preparation protocols.

From a lookup of the germline V gene, CDR1 and CDR2 are SGHRS and YFSETQ. V is cut by 0 bases and J by 4 bases, and the space between the germline ends is 17 bases. The CDR3 runs 16 amino acids, cysteine and phenylalanine included. The retained sequence is limited to the CDR3, 48 bases, with the frame set at the first base. The protocol used for the library was 5' RACE. TCRdb names Illumina HiSeq 2000 as the instrument used. A universal primer binding site was introduced by template switching, and a unique molecular identifier was present in the final cDNA, enabling accurate counting of TCR cDNA molecules. Specific primers in the conserved constant-segment region were used to synthesize first-strand cDNA for TCR alpha and beta chains. Each cDNA library was double barcoded, with a SMART-Mk sample barcode plus Illumina barcodes, to control for contamination. TruSeq adapter sequences and Illumina sample barcodes were added in two successive PCR steps. The TCR alpha and beta cDNA libraries were sequenced on the Illumina HiSeq platform using custom primers. For the original study's pipeline: MiGEC processed the raw reads to extract unique molecular identifiers, while MiXCR was used to determine the CDR3 positions. For each individual, recombination models were inferred using an EM algorithm with the repgenHMM and IGoR tools. Shared clonotypes were analyzed with the tcR package in R, and sharing was normalized by the product of cloneset sizes. To study raw recombination free of thymic and clonal selection effects, out-of-frame nonproductive sequences were analyzed. TCRdb trimmed the raw reads at Q25, called clones with MiXCR and kept productive beta chains. One record per CDR3 amino acid sequence lists the most common genes and DNA. TCRdb, not the original authors, processed these V and J calls. In this sample the table shows 550,000 to 700,000 distinct CDR3 sequences, roughly 9.9% of which occur a single time. Approximately 3.2% of the sample goes to the ten largest clones.

All donors were healthy Caucasians. The twin cohort consisted of three pairs of female monozygotic twins, all aged roughly 18 to 29 years. Peripheral blood mononuclear cells were the source from which RNA for the TCR libraries was isolated. Beyond this particular receptor, the publication reports: In monozygotic twins, recombination models systematically underestimated out-of-frame TCR alpha sharing, but the models matched the sharing seen between unrelated individuals. Because the same donors could not be followed over many years, conclusions were based on cross-sectional statistical analysis. In beta out-of-frame sequences, excess twin sharing was weaker, because having fewer shared sequences lowered the signal-to-noise ratio. Invariant T cells such as MAIT and iNKT could partly confound zero-insertion analyses, although diverse VJ usage argued against such confounding for most clonotypes. Fewer insertions were carried by abundant cord blood beta clonotypes; a weaker similar trend was observed in young adult naive repertoires, while no such trend was observed in memory repertoires. Compared with coincidental sharing between unrelated individuals, an excess of low generation-probability sequences was observed among out-of-frame TCR alpha sequences shared between twins.

This sample was also put to use in a study of yellow fever vaccine responses in identical twins. The second study reports: According to the authors, in identical twins the way T cells responded to vaccination appeared partly convergent and partly personalized. In identical twins, the study followed T cell clones that responded to the vaccine with precision.

This sequence was found in a woman aged 18-35 years in good health. Sample: PBMCs. The rearranged segments are TRBV5-1 and TRBJ2-7; TRBD1 is a possible D gene, resting on 6 matching bases. This receptor carries the CDR3 CASSLEAPGVRYEQYF. The DNA reads as follows: TGCGCCAGCAGCTTGGAGGCGCCAGGGGTACGGTACGAGCAGTACTTC.